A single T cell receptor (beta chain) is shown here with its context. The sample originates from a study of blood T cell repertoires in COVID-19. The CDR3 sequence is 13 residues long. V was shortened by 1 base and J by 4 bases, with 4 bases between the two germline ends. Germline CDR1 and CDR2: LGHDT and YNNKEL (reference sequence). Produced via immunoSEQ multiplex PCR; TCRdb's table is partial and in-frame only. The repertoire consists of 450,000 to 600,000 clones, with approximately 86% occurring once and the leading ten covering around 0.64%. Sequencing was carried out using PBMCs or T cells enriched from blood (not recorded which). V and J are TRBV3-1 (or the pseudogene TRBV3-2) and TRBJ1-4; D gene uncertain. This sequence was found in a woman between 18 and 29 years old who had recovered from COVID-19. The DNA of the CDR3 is TGTGCCAGCAGCCAAGGAGATAATGAAAAACTGTTTTTT. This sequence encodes CASSQGDNEKLFF.